This T cell receptor beta chain was captured by sequencing in a study of siplizumab effects on memory and regulatory T cells. Notes on the study in general: Solely a minor proportion of alloreactive clones could be assigned to unstimulated subsets. In unstimulated cells, naive T cells appeared more diverse than memory T cells and seemed major alloresponse contributors.

With regard to this clone: What it recognizes is unknown.

J gave up 3 bases and V 6 bases, and 4 bases lay outside the gene matches. Germline V gene lookup returns CDR1 SGHAT and CDR2 FQNNGV. This CDR3 spans 15 amino acids. Sequencing was performed with immunoSEQ multiplex PCR; in TCRdb, only in-frame clones are kept and a portion is missing. Of about 85,000 clones in the sample, 85% to 95% were seen once. The source of this sequence is a human donor in good health. This chain uses TRBV11-2 with TRBJ2-6, with 8 bases matching TRBD1. The sequencing input was CD8+ T cells sorted from blood. DNA of the CDR3: TGTGCCAGCAGTGGACAGGGCGATGGGGCCAACGTCCTGACTTTC. Its protein product is CASSGQGDGANVLTF. Full variable domain (remainder filled in from reference TRBV11-2 and TRBJ2-6): EAGVAQSPRYKIIEKRQSVAFWCNPISGHATLYWYQQILGQGPKLLIQFQNNGVVDDSQLPKDRFSAERLKGVDSTLKIQPAKLEDSAVYLCASSGQGDGANVLTFGAGSRLTVL.